The T cell receptor beta chain under discussion was sequenced for a study of T cell repertoires in cytomegalovirus infection. Whole-study context: Public TCR beta signatures provided an indication of both CMV infection and a matching HLA type.

TCRdb processed the reads anew with MiXCR; each CDR3 protein has one entry. The sample carries hundreds of thousands of distinct CDR3 sequences, about 8.8% recorded once. This clonotype has at least ten counts. This CDR3 spans 15 amino acids. CDR1 and CDR2 from the germline V gene are SGHVS and FQNEAQ. V was trimmed by 3 bases and J by 10 bases, leaving 16 bases between them. The V and J genes are TRBV7-8 and TRBJ1-6, with a possible D match to TRBD1 (6 bases). The sequence was collected from a human donor in good health (CMV status not recorded). Some clones in this sample may be carry-over from other donors' samples. The sequencing input was PBMCs. In nucleotides, the CDR3 is TGTGCCAGCAGCTTCCGGGACCAGGGGCACTCACCCCTCCACTTT. Its protein is CASSFRDQGHSPLHF.